Each of the 23 T cell receptor beta chains below was sequenced from the same sample in a study of preoperative IRX-2 immunotherapy in early breast cancer. The treatment here: preoperative locoregional IRX-2 cytokine immunotherapy. Profiling relied on immunoSEQ multiplex PCR, and the TCRdb table lists in-frame clones only, not all of them. The table has under 3,500 clones, just under 80% seen once. Sequencing used tumor tissue, obtained after IRX-2 immunotherapy. These receptors originate from a human donor with breast cancer.

The chain has TRBV15 and TRBJ2-5; 7 bases are shared with TRBD2. The V segment lost 8 bases and the J segment 3 bases; nucleotides outside the gene matches: 12. Germline CDR1 reads LNHNV; CDR2 reads YYDKDF (reference sequence). This CDR3 has 15 residues. This chain's CDR3 is CATSSFGTIKETQYF. CDR3 coding DNA: TGTGCCACCTCGTCCTTCGGGACTATAAAAGAGACCCAGTACTTC.

The chain carries TRBV18 and TRBJ2-5; D is unresolved. The germline V gene encodes CDR1 KGHSH and CDR2 LQKENI. Between the trimmed V and J ends, which lost 1 base and 5 bases, there was a span of 11 bases. This CDR3 has 14 residues. This CDR3 is CASSPQGYGETQYF. The CDR3 DNA is TGTGCCAGCTCACCACAGGGTTATGGGGAGACCCAGTACTTC.

The chain carries TRBV6-8 and TRBJ2-7; D not resolved. Germline values: CDR1 MNHGY, CDR2 SAAAGT. Trimming shortened V by 7 bases and J by 7 bases, and 17 bases separated the two germline ends. The CDR3 totals 13 residues. The CDR3 sequence is CASIFSSCMEQYF. CDR3 nucleotides: TGTGCCAGCATCTTTTCAAGTTGTATGGAGCAGTACTTC.

This chain uses TRBV5-1 with TRBJ1-6; TRBD1 matches 8 bases. This CDR3 is 18 amino acids long. The junction had 12 bases not matched to a gene; V was cut back by 0 bases and J by 7 bases. The germline gives CDR1 SGHRS, CDR2 YFSETQ. The CDR3 nucleotides read TGCGCCAGCAGCTTGGAGGGGGCAGGGGGCGAGAGGAATTCACCCCTCCACTTT. As protein: CASSLEGAGGERNSPLHF.

The rearrangement uses TRBV6-8 and TRBJ2-7, with D possibly matching TRBD1 (9 bases). Germline values: CDR1 MNHGY, CDR2 SAAAGT. V was pared by 7 bases and J by 3 bases, with 19 bases between. The CDR3 extends over 15 amino acids. The CDR3 nucleotides read TGTGCCAGCACCAAACGGGGGGGACAGGGCTACGAGCAGTACTTC. Protein: CASTKRGGQGYEQYF.

The V gene is TRBV7-5, the J gene TRBJ2-1; TRBD2, the table's D call, lacks a check against the DNA. TRBV7-5 is noted as a pseudogene. The CDR3 has 16 amino acids. The CDR3 loop reads CASSERLRLAVDEQFF. Written as DNA, the CDR3 is TGTGCCAGCAGCGAACGATTAAGACTAGCAGTCGATGAGCAGTTCTTC.

This clone was detected a few times. The chain uses TRBV29-1 and TRBJ2-7, with a tentative D call TRBD2 (6 bases). The CDR3 extends over 15 amino acids. CDR1 SQVTM and CDR2 ANQGSEA come from the germline V gene. Trimming stripped 4 bases from V and 0 bases from J, with 16 bases between. CDR3: CSVGPGLRSSYEQYF. In DNA, the CDR3 is TGCAGCGTTGGTCCGGGACTTCGGAGCTCCTACGAGCAGTACTTC.

This clone showed up just a few times. This sequence joins TRBV19 and TRBJ2-2; D unclear. CDR3 length equals 13 residues. Deletions cut 10 bases from V and 1 base from J, with 10 bases between. CDR1 is LNHDA, CDR2 SQIVND, per germline (reference sequence). The CDR3 is CAIAQGNTGELFF. The CDR3 DNA sequence: TGTGCCATCGCCCAAGGGAACACCGGGGAGCTGTTTTTT.

A single count supports this clone. The chain links TRBV6-8 to TRBJ1-5; a possible D gene is TRBD1 (5 bases). V was trimmed by 2 bases and J by 0 bases, leaving 17 bases between them. The germline gives CDR1 MNHGY, CDR2 SAAAGT. The CDR3 is made up of 18 amino acids. Here the CDR3 reads CASSYPPLTVNSNQPQHF. In DNA form, the CDR3 reads TGTGCCAGCAGTTACCCCCCCCTGACAGTTAATAGCAATCAGCCCCAGCATTTT.

This clone was detected once. The gene calls are TRBV30 and TRBJ2-7; TRBD2 matches at 8 bases. V shed 3 bases, J shed 1 base, and the junction held 8 bases outside the gene matches. This CDR3 is 15 amino acids long. Germline V gives CDR1 GTSNPN, CDR2 SVGIG (reference sequence). DNA for the CDR3: TGTGCCTGGAGAGTCAGTGGGACTAGGTCCTACGAGCAGTACTTC. Encoded protein: CAWRVSGTRSYEQYF.

V and J are TRBV11-3 and TRBJ2-5; a weak D match, TRBD1 (6 bases). The germline V gene has CDR1 SGHNT and CDR2 YENEEA. The CDR3 has 14 amino acids. V was trimmed by 1 base and J by 5 bases, leaving 11 bases between them. This chain's CDR3 is CASSLGGLSETQYF. Written as DNA, the CDR3 is TGTGCCAGCAGCTTAGGGGGGCTCTCTGAGACCCAGTACTTC.

The DNA of the CDR3 is TGTGCCAGCAGTCGAACAGGGGGTGAGCAGTACTTC. Translated: CASSRTGGEQYF. V is TRBV6-8 and J is TRBJ2-7; 8 positions match TRBD1. Trimming removed 5 bases from V and 7 bases from J; junction bases left unmatched: 4. The CDR3 runs 12 residues. Germline loops: CDR1 MNHGY, CDR2 SAAAGT.

The rearrangement joins TRBV28 to TRBJ2-7; D ambiguous. Germline CDR1 is MDHEN and CDR2 is SYDVKM. CDR3 length: 12 amino acids. Deletions cut 2 bases from V and 6 bases from J, with 8 bases between. CDR3 DNA: TGTGCCAGCAGTTTAACCGGAGTCGAGCAGTACTTC. Amino acids: CASSLTGVEQYF.

The V and J genes are TRBV10-3 and TRBJ2-3; no clear D gene. The germline V gene encodes CDR1 ENHRY and CDR2 SYGVKD. V was shortened by 0 bases and J by 6 bases, with 10 bases between the two germline ends. This CDR3 has 14 residues. The CDR3 region has the DNA TGTGCCATCAGTGAGTCGAACGGGTGGGATACGCAGTATTTT. This translates into CAISESNGWDTQYF.

The chain employs TRBV23-1 and TRBJ2-7; 10 nucleotides match TRBD2. TRBV23-1 is an open reading frame whose function is uncertain. The V gene end was trimmed by 11 bases and the J gene end by 0 bases; junction bases not matched to a gene: 7. The CDR3 sequence is 14 residues long. In nucleotides, the CDR3 is TGCGCCCTTACTAGCGGGATCCTCTCCTACGAGCAGTACTTC. Its protein product is CALTSGILSYEQYF.

The rearrangement links TRBV11-3 to TRBJ1-2; D is perhaps TRBD1 (6 bases). The CDR3 has 15 residues. The ends were cut back, 7 bases at V and 6 bases at J, with 21 bases in the middle. Germline V gene lookup returns CDR1 SGHNT and CDR2 YENEEA. The CDR3 DNA reads TGTGCCAGCACCCCCCGGGCGGCAGGGGACGATGGCTACACCTTC. It yields the protein CASTPRAAGDDGYTF. Full variable domain (remainder filled in from reference TRBV11-3 and TRBJ1-2): EAGVVQSPRYKIIEKKQPVAFWCNPISGHNTLYWYLQNLGQGPELLIRYENEEAVDDSQLPKDRFSAERLKGVDSTLKIQPAELGDSAVYLCASTPRAAGDDGYTFGSGTRLTVV.

The gene calls are TRBV19 and TRBJ1-5; 11 bases are a match to TRBD1. The CDR3 has 16 residues. Germline-derived CDR1 and CDR2 are LNHDA and SQIVND (reference sequence). V lost 4 bases to trimming and J lost 4 bases; unmatched junction nucleotides: 6. This chain's CDR3 is CASSTLGQGANQPQHF. The CDR3 coding sequence is TGTGCCAGTAGTACGCTCGGACAGGGGGCAAATCAGCCCCAGCATTTT.

The chain couples TRBV11-3 to TRBJ2-1, with TRBD2 matching 8 bases. The CDR3 is 15 residues long. The germline V gene encodes CDR1 SGHNT and CDR2 YENEEA. The junction had 7 bases not matched to a gene; V was cut back by 5 bases and J by 4 bases. CDR3 residues: CASSPGGGGYNEQFF. The DNA for the CDR3 is TGTGCCAGCAGCCCTGGGGGCGGGGGGTACAATGAGCAGTTCTTC. Full variable domain (missing parts from reference TRBV11-3 and TRBJ2-1): EAGVVQSPRYKIIEKKQPVAFWCNPISGHNTLYWYLQNLGQGPELLIRYENEEAVDDSQLPKDRFSAERLKGVDSTLKIQPAELGDSAVYLCASSPGGGGYNEQFFGPGTRLTVL.

J is TRBJ2-3 and V is TRBV18; 8 bases are shared with TRBD2. This CDR3 region has 14 residues. Germline trimming cut 3 bases from V and 4 bases from J; bases unmatched to any gene: 3. Germline V gene data show CDR1 as KGHSH and CDR2 as LQKENI. CDR3 DNA sequence: TGTGCCAGCTCACCGGGACTAGATGCAGATACGCAGTATTTT. It is translated as CASSPGLDADTQYF.

This clone came up a few times. The chain employs TRBV18 and TRBJ1-1, with no clear D. The germline CDR1 and CDR2 sequences are KGHSH and LQKENI. There are 15 residues in the CDR3. V was clipped by 0 bases and J by 0 bases, with 8 bases between them. The CDR3: CASSPPVGVNTEAFF. The CDR3 region has the DNA TGTGCCAGCTCACCACCTGTTGGGGTGAACACTGAAGCTTTCTTT.

This chain joins TRBV11-3 and TRBJ1-1; TRBD1 agrees at 8 bases. The CDR3 sequence is 15 residues long. The V gene's germline CDR1 is SGHNT and CDR2 YENEEA. The J segment lost 2 bases and the V segment lost 2 bases, leaving 4 bases of the junction unmatched. For the CDR3, the DNA is TGTGCCAGCAGCTTAAACCAGGGGGCAAACACTGAAGCTTTCTTT. It codes for CASSLNQGANTEAFF.

By proportion, this clone is large. The chain's CDR3 is CATSRAQGLETQYF. For the CDR3, the DNA is TGTGCCACCAGCAGAGCACAGGGTCTGGAGACCCAGTACTTC. This chain connects TRBV15 to TRBJ2-5, with a tentative D call TRBD1 (6 bases). The germline gives CDR1 LNHNV, CDR2 YYDKDF (reference sequence). The V gene lost 1 base and the J gene lost 5 bases, with 11 bases spanning the gap. CDR3 length: 14 amino acids.

This chain connects TRBV6-8 to TRBJ2-7, with TRBD1 identical over 7 bases. The trim removed 8 bases at V and 3 bases at J, leaving 7 bases unmatched. Germline CDR1 and CDR2: MNHGY and SAAAGT. CDR3 length equals 13 residues. CDR3 in DNA: TGTGCCAGCGCCCGAGGGGGCCTCTACGAGCAGTACTTC. Translation: CASARGGLYEQYF.